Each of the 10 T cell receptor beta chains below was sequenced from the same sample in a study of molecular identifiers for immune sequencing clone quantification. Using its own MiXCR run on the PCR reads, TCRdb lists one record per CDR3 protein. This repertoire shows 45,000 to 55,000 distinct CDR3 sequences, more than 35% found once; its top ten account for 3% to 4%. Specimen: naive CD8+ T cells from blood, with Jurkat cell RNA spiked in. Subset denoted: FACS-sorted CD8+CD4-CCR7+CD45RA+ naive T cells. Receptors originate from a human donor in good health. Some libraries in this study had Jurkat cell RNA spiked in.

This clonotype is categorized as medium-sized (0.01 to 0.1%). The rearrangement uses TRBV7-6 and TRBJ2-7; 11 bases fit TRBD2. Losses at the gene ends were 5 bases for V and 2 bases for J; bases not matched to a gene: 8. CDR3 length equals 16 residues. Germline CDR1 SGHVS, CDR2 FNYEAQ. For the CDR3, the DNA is TGTGCCAGCAGCCCCGCAATAGCGGGAGGGGCCTACGAGCAGTACTTC. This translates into CASSPAIAGGAYEQYF.

CDR3 protein: CSAPRQGTFFSGNTIYF. The CDR3, as DNA: TGCAGTGCGCCACGACAGGGGACCTTTTTCTCTGGAAACACCATATATTTT. The gene calls are TRBV20-1 and TRBJ1-3; 8 bases match TRBD1. CDR3 length: 17 amino acids. V was pared by 6 bases and J by 0 bases, with 13 bases of the junction left unmatched. Germline values: CDR1 DFQATT, CDR2 SNEGSKA (reference sequence).

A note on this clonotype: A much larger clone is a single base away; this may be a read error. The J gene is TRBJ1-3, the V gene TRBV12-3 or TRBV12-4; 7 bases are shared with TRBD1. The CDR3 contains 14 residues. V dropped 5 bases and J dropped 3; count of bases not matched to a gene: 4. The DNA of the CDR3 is TGTGCCAGCAGTGCCACAGGGGTTGGAAACACCATATATTTT. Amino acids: CASSATGVGNTIYF.

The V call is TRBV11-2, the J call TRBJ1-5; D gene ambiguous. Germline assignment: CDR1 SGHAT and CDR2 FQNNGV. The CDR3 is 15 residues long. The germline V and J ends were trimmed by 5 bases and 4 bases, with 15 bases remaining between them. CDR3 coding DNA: TGTGCCAGCAGCATGGCTCCCTCGGGGAATCAGCCCCAGCATTTT. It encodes CASSMAPSGNQPQHF. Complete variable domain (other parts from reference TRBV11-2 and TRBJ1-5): EAGVAQSPRYKIIEKRQSVAFWCNPISGHATLYWYQQILGQGPKLLIQFQNNGVVDDSQLPKDRFSAERLKGVDSTLKIQPAKLEDSAVYLCASSMAPSGNQPQHFGDGTRLSIL.

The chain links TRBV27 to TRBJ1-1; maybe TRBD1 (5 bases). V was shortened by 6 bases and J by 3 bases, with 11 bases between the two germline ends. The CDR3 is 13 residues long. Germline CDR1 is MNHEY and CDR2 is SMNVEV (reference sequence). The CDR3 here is CASRFGGYTEAFF. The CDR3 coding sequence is TGTGCCAGCAGATTCGGGGGGTACACTGAAGCTTTCTTT.

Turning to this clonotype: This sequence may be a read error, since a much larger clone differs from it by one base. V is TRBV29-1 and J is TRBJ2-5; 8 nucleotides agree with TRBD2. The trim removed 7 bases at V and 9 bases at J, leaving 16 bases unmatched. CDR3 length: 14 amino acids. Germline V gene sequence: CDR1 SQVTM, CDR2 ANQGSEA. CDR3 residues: CSARGISGTEPQYF. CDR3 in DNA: TGCAGCGCCCGGGGCATTAGCGGGACTGAGCCCCAGTACTTC.

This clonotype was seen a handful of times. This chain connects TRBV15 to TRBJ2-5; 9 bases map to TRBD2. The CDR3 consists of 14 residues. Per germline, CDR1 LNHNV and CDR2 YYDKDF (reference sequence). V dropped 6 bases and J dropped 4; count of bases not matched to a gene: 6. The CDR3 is CATRGGLARETQYF. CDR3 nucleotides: TGTGCCACCAGGGGCGGACTAGCGAGAGAGACCCAGTACTTC.

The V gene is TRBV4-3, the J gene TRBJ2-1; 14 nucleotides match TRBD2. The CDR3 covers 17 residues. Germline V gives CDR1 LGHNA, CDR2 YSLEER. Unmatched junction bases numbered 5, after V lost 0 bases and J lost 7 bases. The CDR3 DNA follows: TGCGCCAGCAGCCAAGATTATTGGACTAGCGGGAGGAATGAGCAGTTCTTC. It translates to CASSQDYWTSGRNEQFF.

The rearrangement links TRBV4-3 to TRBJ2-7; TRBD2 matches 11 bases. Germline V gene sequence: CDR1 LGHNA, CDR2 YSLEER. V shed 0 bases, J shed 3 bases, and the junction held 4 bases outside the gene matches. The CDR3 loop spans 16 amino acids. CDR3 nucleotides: TGCGCCAGCAGCCAAGATCCCGGGACTAGCGGCTACGAGCAGTACTTC. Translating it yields CASSQDPGTSGYEQYF.

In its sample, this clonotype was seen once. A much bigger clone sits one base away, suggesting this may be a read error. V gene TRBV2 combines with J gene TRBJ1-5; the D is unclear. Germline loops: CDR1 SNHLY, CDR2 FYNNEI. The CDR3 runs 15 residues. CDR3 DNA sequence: TGTGCCAGCAGTCCCCAGTGGGATAGCAATCGGCCCCAGCATTTT. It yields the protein CASSPQWDSNRPQHF.